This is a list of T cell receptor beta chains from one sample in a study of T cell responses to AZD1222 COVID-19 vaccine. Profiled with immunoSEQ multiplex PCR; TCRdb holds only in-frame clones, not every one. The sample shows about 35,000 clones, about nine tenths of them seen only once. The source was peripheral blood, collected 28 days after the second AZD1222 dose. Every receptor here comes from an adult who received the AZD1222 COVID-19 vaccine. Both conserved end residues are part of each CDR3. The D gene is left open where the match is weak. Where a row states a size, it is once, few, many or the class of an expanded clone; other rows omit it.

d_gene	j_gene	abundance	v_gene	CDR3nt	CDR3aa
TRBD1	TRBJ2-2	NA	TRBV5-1	TGCGCCAGCAGCACTGGACAGGCGAACACCGGGGAGCTGTTTTTT	CASSTGQANTGELFF
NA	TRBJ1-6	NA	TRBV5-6	TGTGCCAGCAGCTTAAGGTGGCTCTCACCCCTCCACTTT	CASSLRWLSPLHF
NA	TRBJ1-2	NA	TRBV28	TGTGCCAGCAGTTTCCCAGGGACCGACCGGAGCTACACCTTC	CASSFPGTDRSYTF
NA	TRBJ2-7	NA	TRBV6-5	TGTGCCAGCAGTCCCGGGACCGCGGGGAACGAGCAGTACTTC	CASSPGTAGNEQYF
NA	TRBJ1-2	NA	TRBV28	TGTGCCAGCAGTCCTCCGTTAGAAGGCTACACCTTC	CASSPPLEGYTF
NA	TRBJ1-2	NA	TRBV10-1	TGCGCCAGCAGTGAAATACAGGGTTATGGCTACACCTTC	CASSEIQGYGYTF
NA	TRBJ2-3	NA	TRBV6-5	TGTGCCAGCTGGGGTCTAGCGCTCACAGATACGCAGTATTTT	CASWGLALTDTQYF
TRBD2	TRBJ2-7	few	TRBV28	TGTGCCAGCAGTAGGCTAGCGGTCTCCTACGAGCAGTACTTC	CASSRLAVSYEQYF
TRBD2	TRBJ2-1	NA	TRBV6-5	TGTGCCAGCCCGGGACTAGGAGACAATGAGCAGTTCTTC	CASPGLGDNEQFF
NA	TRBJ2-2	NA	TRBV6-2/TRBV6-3	TGTGCCAGCAGTTTGGGTGGGGCCGGGGAGCTGTTTTTT	CASSLGGAGELFF
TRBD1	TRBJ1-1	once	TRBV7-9	TGTGCCAGCAGGCCTCTTACAGGGGTACCGAACACTGAAGCTTTCTTT	CASRPLTGVPNTEAFF
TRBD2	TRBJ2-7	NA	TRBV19	TGTGCCAGTAGCCCCGCGGGGGGGAACTACGAGCAGTACTTC	CASSPAGGNYEQYF
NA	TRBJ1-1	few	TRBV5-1	TGCGCCAGCAGCTTGGCCAGAGGGACAAACACTGAAGCTTTCTTT	CASSLARGTNTEAFF
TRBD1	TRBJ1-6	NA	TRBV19	TGTGCCAGTACGGGCAGGGGGGCCTATAATTCACCCCTCCACTTT	CASTGRGAYNSPLHF
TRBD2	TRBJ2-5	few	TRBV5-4	TGTGCCAGCAGTTATCCCACAGGACTAGCGGGACTCCAAGAGACCCAGTACTTC	CASSYPTGLAGLQETQYF
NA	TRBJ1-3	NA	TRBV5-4	TGTGCCAGCGGGGACTCGAAGACACGCTCTGGAAACACCATATATTTT	CASGDSKTRSGNTIYF
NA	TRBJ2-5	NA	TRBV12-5	TGTGCTAGTGGTTTGGGGGTAAAGGAGTACCAAGAGACCCAGTACTTC	CASGLGVKEYQETQYF
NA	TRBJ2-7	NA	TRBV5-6	TGTGCCAGCAGTTCCCAAGACTGGGTGCCCTACGAGCAGTACTTC	CASSSQDWVPYEQYF
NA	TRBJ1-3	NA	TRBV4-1	TGCGCCAGCAGCCAGATCACCCCGTCGGGGACCGGAAACACCATATATTTT	CASSQITPSGTGNTIYF
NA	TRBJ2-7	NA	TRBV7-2	TGTGCCAGCAGCCAGTGGGCGAGGGGCCCCTACGAGCAGTACTTC	CASSQWARGPYEQYF
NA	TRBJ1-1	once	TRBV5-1	TGCGCCAGCAGCTTTATGATGAACACTGAAGCTTTCTTT	CASSFMMNTEAFF
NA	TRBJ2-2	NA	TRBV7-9	TGTGCCAGCAGCCTCCCAGGACGAGTGTCCGGGGAGCTGTTTTTT	CASSLPGRVSGELFF
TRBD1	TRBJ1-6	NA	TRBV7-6	TGTGCCAGCAGTGGACCGGGACAGGGAGTGAATTCTAATTCACCCCTCCACTTT	CASSGPGQGVNSNSPLHF
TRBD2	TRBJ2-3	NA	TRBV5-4	TGTGCCCGCAGCTTGGATCGGGGGGTTACAGATACGCAGTATTTT	CARSLDRGVTDTQYF
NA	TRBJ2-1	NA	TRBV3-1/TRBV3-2	TGTGCCAGCAGCCACCCCGTCTCCTACAATGAGCAGTTCTTC	CASSHPVSYNEQFF
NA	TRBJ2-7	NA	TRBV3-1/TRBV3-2	TGTGCCAGCAGCCAGGGTTTCCTCTACGAGCAGTACTTC	CASSQGFLYEQYF
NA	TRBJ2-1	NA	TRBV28	TGTGCCAGCAGTTTTAATCAGAGATTACAGTTCTTC	CASSFNQRLQFF
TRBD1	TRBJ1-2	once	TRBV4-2	TGTGCCAGCAGCCAAGTGTCGACAGGGGGAGGCCCTAACTATGGCTACACCTTC	CASSQVSTGGGPNYGYTF
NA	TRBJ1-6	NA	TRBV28	TGTGCCAGCAGAAGAGAACGGGTCTCACCCCTCCACTTT	CASRRERVSPLHF
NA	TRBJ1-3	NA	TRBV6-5	TGTGCCAGCAGTTCCTTGGGACACAACTCTGGAAACACCATATATTTT	CASSSLGHNSGNTIYF
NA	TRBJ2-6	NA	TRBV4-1	TGCGCCAGCAGCCCCCTGCCGGCGGTCTCTGGGGCCAACGTCCTGACTTTC	CASSPLPAVSGANVLTF
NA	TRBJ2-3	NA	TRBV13	TGTGCCAGCAGCAGCCTTTTTCAGGGGACATATAGCACAGATACGCAGTATTTT	CASSSLFQGTYSTDTQYF
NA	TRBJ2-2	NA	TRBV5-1	TGCGCCAGCAGCTTGGGTGGAACGGGCGGGGAGCTGTTTTTT	CASSLGGTGGELFF
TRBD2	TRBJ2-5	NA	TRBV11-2	TGTGCCAGCAGCTTAGGGGGAGTAGCGGGGCAAGAGACCCAGTACTTC	CASSLGGVAGQETQYF
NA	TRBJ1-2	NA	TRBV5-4	TGTGCCAGCAGCTTGGCGGCAGCGTCATATGGCTACACCTTC	CASSLAAASYGYTF
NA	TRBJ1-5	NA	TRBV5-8	TGTGCCAGCAGCTTGGTACGGCCCCAGCATTTT	CASSLVRPQHF
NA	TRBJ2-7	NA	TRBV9	TGTGCCAGCAGCGTAGATATGGGCCGTTCCTACGAGCAGTACTTC	CASSVDMGRSYEQYF
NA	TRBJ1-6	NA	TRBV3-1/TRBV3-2	TGTGCCAGCAGCCAAGTGGAGGGTGTCTCACCCCTCCACTTT	CASSQVEGVSPLHF
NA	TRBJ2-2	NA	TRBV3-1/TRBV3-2	TGTGCCAGCAGCCTTAATGTGGGGGAGCTGTTTTTT	CASSLNVGELFF
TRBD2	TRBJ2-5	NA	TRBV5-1	TGCGCCAGCAGCCGACTAGCGGGGGGCCAAGAGACCCAGTACTTC	CASSRLAGGQETQYF
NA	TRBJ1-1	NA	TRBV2	TGTGCCAGCAGTGATCGCACGGGATACGGTGAAGCTTTCTTT	CASSDRTGYGEAFF
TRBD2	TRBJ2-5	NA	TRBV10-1	TGCGCCAGCAGTCGAGCGGGGGGAACCCAAGAGACCCAGTACTTC	CASSRAGGTQETQYF
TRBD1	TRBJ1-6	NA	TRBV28	TGTGCCAGCAAAAGGACAGGGGATACTTCACCCCTCCACTTT	CASKRTGDTSPLHF
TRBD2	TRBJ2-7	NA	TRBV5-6	TGTGCCAGCAGCTCAACCGGACTAGGAACTTACGAGCAGTACTTC	CASSSTGLGTYEQYF
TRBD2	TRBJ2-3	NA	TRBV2	TGTGCCAGCACCGTGGAACTAGCGGGGGCCCTAGATACGCAGTATTTT	CASTVELAGALDTQYF
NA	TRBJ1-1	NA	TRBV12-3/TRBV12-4	TGTGCCAGCAGTTTAGCCGGGAGGACTGAAGCTTTCTTT	CASSLAGRTEAFF
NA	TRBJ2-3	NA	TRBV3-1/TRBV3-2	TGTGCCAGCAGTGCCCGGAGGGATACGCAGTATTTT	CASSARRDTQYF
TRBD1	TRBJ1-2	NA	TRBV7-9	TGTGCCAGCAGCGCCACAGGGGCAAACTATGGCTACACCTTC	CASSATGANYGYTF
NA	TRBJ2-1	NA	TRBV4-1	TGCGCCAGCAGCCCAGCCCATGGAGACAATGAGCAGTTCTTC	CASSPAHGDNEQFF
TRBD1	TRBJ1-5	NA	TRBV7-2	TGTGCCAGCAGCTTATCGGGCAGGGGGCAACAGCCCCAGCATTTT	CASSLSGRGQQPQHF
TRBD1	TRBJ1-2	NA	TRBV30	TGTGCCTGCGGGCAGGGGGTAAACTATGGCTACACCTTC	CACGQGVNYGYTF
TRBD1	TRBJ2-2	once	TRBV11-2	TGTGCCAGCAGCCCGGACAGGGCTCTAGCCGGGGAGCTGTTTTTT	CASSPDRALAGELFF
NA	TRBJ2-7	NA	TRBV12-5	TGTGCTAGTGGTAACAGCGGTCTCTCCTACGAGCAGTACTTC	CASGNSGLSYEQYF